The T cell receptor beta chain under discussion was sequenced for a study of blood T cell repertoires in COVID-19. In the study overall: Samples of COVID-19 (acute and convalescent) were obtained from the United States, Italy and Spain. Sample material is recorded as cDNA or gDNA derived from T cells, B-cell-depleted T cells, or PBMCs.

Patients of the Seattle cohort, enrolled during active infection, were followed longitudinally. Under the authors' procedure: Scientists estimated how many nucleated cells there were by amplifying reference gene primers. Assay used: immunoSEQ multiplex PCR; TCRdb lists only in-frame clones, some missing. V and J calls and clone size follow that table, whereas D and trimming were derived from the DNA. The top ten hold 10% of the sample, which has 220,000 or so clones, 86% seen once. The V gene end was trimmed by 4 bases and the J gene end by 1 base; junction bases not matched to a gene: 0. Germline CDR1 is LGHNA and CDR2 is YNFKEQ. The CDR3 has 14 residues.

This TCR was recovered from a woman between 45 and 65 years old with COVID-19, enrolled during active disease. The V and J genes are TRBV4-2 and TRBJ1-1, with 10 bases lining up with TRBD1. The sequencing sample was made of peripheral blood. CDR3 coding DNA: TGTGCCAGCAGCCGGACAGGGGGGAACACTGAAGCTTTCTTT. Amino acids: CASSRTGGNTEAFF.